This TCR beta chain was recovered during a study of PD-L1 blockade in urothelial cancer. CDR3 size: 22 residues. Losses at the gene ends were 4 bases for V and 0 bases for J; bases not matched to a gene: 19. The germline V gene encodes CDR1 SNHLY and CDR2 FYNNEI. The table came from immunoSEQ multiplex PCR; TCRdb's copy has only in-frame clones and leaves some out. The sample lists tens of thousands of clones, approximately 83% seen once, with 16% in the top ten. Patients suffered from locally advanced or metastatic urothelial carcinoma. This clone appeared once. This material consisted of PBMCs, taken around atezolizumab (anti-PD-L1) treatment. This chain joins TRBV2 and TRBJ2-6; 9 positions agree with TRBD2. The sequence derives from a man in his 60s with urothelial cancer. The DNA for the CDR3 is TGTGCCAGCAGTGTTGGGCGGACTAGCGCCAACCCCATCGTCTCTGGGGCCAACGTCCTGACTTTC. Its translation: CASSVGRTSANPIVSGANVLTF.